This T cell receptor beta chain appears in the sequencing data of a study of blood T cell repertoires in COVID-19. In this sample, this clone turned up a few times. Produced via immunoSEQ multiplex PCR; TCRdb's table is partial and in-frame only. The sample carries 110,000 or so clones, approximately 84% recorded once. V shed 5 bases and J shed 4 bases, with 17 bases lying between them. The CDR3 length is 15 residues. Germline loops: CDR1 LNHDA, CDR2 SQIVND (reference sequence). The material sequenced was peripheral blood. The sequence came from a woman in her thirties or forties with acute or convalescent COVID-19. This sequence joins TRBV19 and TRBJ1-2; D is uncertain. The CDR3 DNA reads as TGTGCCAGTAGTGTCATCAACTTAGAGCTCTATGGCTACACCTTC. This translates into CASSVINLELYGYTF.